This T cell receptor beta chain was sequenced during a study of regulatory T cells in long-lasting Graves disease. Overall study findings and caveats: Persistent disease preferred TRBV28, TRBJ1-2 and TRBJ2-5; new disease, TRBV20-1 and TRBJ2-1. Patients with persistent disease shared fewer than 3,500 public clonotypes, outpacing the approximately 920 shared by new patients. TCR diversity in persistent Graves' patients was below that of newly diagnosed ones.

Notes on this clonotype: Its antigen is unknown.

The germline V gene has CDR1 LGHDT and CDR2 YNNKEL (reference sequence). J gave up 4 bases and V 1 base, and 4 bases lay outside the gene matches. The CDR3 covers 15 residues. TCR beta libraries were built with iRepertoire HTBI primers and Arm-PCR of CDR3 regions. TCRdb used MiXCR to reprocess the multiplex PCR reads, holding one entry per CDR3 protein. Of 550,000 to 650,000 distinct CDR3 sequences detected, about 15% appear once; the ten largest clones hold around 11%. Sample time point: newly diagnosed GD, antithyroid drugs for less than 3 months. TCR sequences were obtained from RNA taken from PBMCs. This sample also appeared in a second study, on T cells in Graves' hyperthyroidism and ophthalmopathy. From that study: Patients between 18 and 65 years old had hyperthyroidism, newly diagnosed and lasting under 2 months.

The specimen comprised peripheral blood mononuclear cells (PBMCs), sampled at new diagnosis, from a patient treated with antithyroid drugs. The TCR sequence derives from a man younger than 35 with Graves disease. V gene TRBV3-1 combines with J gene TRBJ2-5, with 9 bases lining up with TRBD1. CDR3 bases: TGTGCCAGCAGCCAAGCCGGGACAGGGAGAGAGACCCAGTACTTC. Its protein is CASSQAGTGRETQYF.